This T cell receptor beta chain was found in a study of T cells in Graves' hyperthyroidism and ophthalmopathy. TCR beta CDR3 region amplification was performed from RNA transcripts. TCR CDR3 regions were first amplified by RT-PCR with HTBI primers. Via MiXCR, TCRdb re-called the multiplex PCR reads, giving one row per CDR3 protein. The repertoire includes roughly 380,000 distinct CDR3 sequences, about a fifth of them detected once, and 3.5% to 4% sits in the top ten. In this sample, this clonotype turned up many times. This TCR derives from a woman between 18 and 29 years old with Graves' hyperthyroidism. Sequences were obtained from blood.

CDR3 region: CSARIPLIMNTEAFF. The CDR3 nucleotides read TGCAGTGCTAGGATCCCACTTATCATGAACACTGAAGCTTTCTTT. The V and J genes are TRBV20-1 and TRBJ1-1; D remains unclear. Looked up from germline, CDR1 is DFQATT and CDR2 is SNEGSKA (reference sequence). Trimming shortened V by 3 bases and J by 0 bases, and 14 bases separated the two germline ends. CDR3 length equals 15 residues.